This paragraph covers one T cell receptor beta chain sequence. As originally analysed: Reference gene primers were amplified, and this amplification served to estimate nucleated cell counts. Sequencing was performed with immunoSEQ multiplex PCR; in TCRdb, only in-frame clones are kept and a portion is missing. For V, J and clone size, that table is used; D and trimming come from the DNA. Among fewer than 120,000 clones listed, more than 75% were seen once. The sample originates from a study of blood T cell repertoires in COVID-19. Study information: PBMCs, B-cell-depleted T cells, or T cells were the source of the cDNA or gDNA that made up the material.

V trimming: 7 bases; J trimming: 3 bases; junction bases outside the gene matches: 9. The germline V gene encodes CDR1 SEHNR and CDR2 FQNEAQ (reference sequence). This CDR3 comprises 15 residues. The chain links TRBV7-9 to TRBJ2-1, with 7 bases fitting TRBD2. The TCR comes from a woman between 50 and 59 years old with acute or convalescent COVID-19. Sequencing used peripheral blood. The CDR3 DNA reads TGTGCCAGCACCCTGACTAGCTCCAGCTACAATGAGCAGTTCTTC. Translating gives CASTLTSSSYNEQFF.